This is a list of T cell receptor beta chains from one sample in a study of OX40 agonist ivuxolimab in advanced cancers. Assay: immunoSEQ multiplex PCR; the TCRdb copy retains only in-frame clones and omits some. The table lists roughly 42,000 clones, less than 95% of them singletons, with roughly 15% in the top ten. Sequenced material: CD4+ or CD8+ T cells sorted from blood, taken in a trial of the OX40 agonist ivuxolimab. All receptors come from an adult with an advanced solid tumor such as melanoma, head and neck, liver or kidney cancer. CDR3s include the opening cysteine and the closing phenylalanine or tryptophan.

j_gene | v_gene | CDR3aa
TRBJ2-7 | TRBV19 | CASKLRAGTPTYEQYF
TRBJ1-4 | TRBV27 | CASSFVTVGGSYEKLFF
TRBJ2-7 | TRBV6-6 | CASSLGNEQYF
TRBJ2-2 | TRBV7-9 | CASSRAKGQAVTGELFF
TRBJ2-7 | TRBV12-2 | CASRPRGRDEQYF
TRBJ2-2 | TRBV4-1 | CASSQDRLALYTGELFF
TRBJ2-3 | TRBV29-1 | CSVVGGRLDTQYF
TRBJ1-5 | TRBV11-2 | CASSLGWGDQPQHF
TRBJ2-1 | TRBV21-1 | CAGGGGISYNEQFF
TRBJ2-4 | TRBV25-1 | CASSGPGTSGRAKNIQYF
TRBJ1-1 | TRBV11-1 | CASSLRITEAFF
TRBJ2-1 | TRBV7-2 | CAKADSSYNEQFF
TRBJ2-7 | TRBV28 | CASSAMGEIRWEQYF
TRBJ1-4 | TRBV10-2 | CASSEQGTEKLFF
TRBJ2-7 | TRBV6-6 | CASTHSPGYEQYF
TRBJ2-7 | TRBV28 | CASSPEWSSYEQYF
TRBJ2-2 | TRBV7-9 | CASSLRPANTGELFF
TRBJ2-7 | TRBV28 | CARPSLSGSIYEQYF
TRBJ2-7 | TRBV6-5 | CASSYSVGYEQYF
TRBJ1-2 | TRBV25-1 | CASSETGHSIGYTF
TRBJ2-3 | TRBV7-9 | CASSPPGSRADTQYF
TRBJ2-7 | TRBV6-5 | CASSYSTGPYEQYF
TRBJ2-1 | TRBV27 | CASSFGRYNEQFF
TRBJ1-3 | TRBV1 | CTRDRTFSGNTIYF
TRBJ2-7 | TRBV14 | CASSRDGYEQYF
TRBJ2-7 | TRBV28 | CASSVPGTAYEQYF
TRBJ2-5 | TRBV30 | CAWSPPFSGRETQYF
TRBJ1-6 | TRBV28 | CASSARQDSWDSPLHF
TRBJ2-5 | TRBV4-3 | CASSYTGETQYF
TRBJ1-2 | TRBV7-6 | CASSLFVGTGGADGYTF
TRBJ2-3 | TRBV30 | CAWTLPGTKGGDTQYF
TRBJ1-1 | TRBV4-2 | CASSQNRGWNTEAFF
TRBJ2-7 | TRBV6-6 | CASTSGRSSYEQYF
TRBJ2-7 | TRBV7-9 | CASSPYEQYF
TRBJ1-5 | TRBV6-1 | CASSEEGSGYQPQHF
TRBJ2-2 | TRBV10-2 | CASSGAGTNTGELFF
TRBJ2-7 | TRBV5-4 | CASRLKHRHSSYEQYF
TRBJ2-1 | TRBV27 | CASSILGRGNEQFF
TRBJ2-7 | TRBV13 | CASSLGRGSSYEQYF
TRBJ1-4 | TRBV13 | CASSLERGQEKLFF
TRBJ2-3 | TRBV15 | CATSREYSGSTDTQYF
TRBJ2-1 | TRBV10-3 | CAISEGSGAYNEQFF
TRBJ2-1 | TRBV19 | CASNVRSGVEQFF
TRBJ2-5 | TRBV7-9 | CAKAGLAGDTYQETQYF
TRBJ2-7 | TRBV6-6 | CASSYVPSYEQYF
TRBJ2-7 | TRBV4-1 | CASSQVLDPYEQYF
TRBJ2-2 | TRBV7-9 | CASSPRQNTGELFF
TRBJ2-3 | TRBV29-1 | CSVVGSSGSSADTQYF
TRBJ1-5 | TRBV30 | CAWRSTGLGDQPQHF
TRBJ2-7 | TRBV29-1 | CSVFDSGGSYEQYF
TRBJ2-3 | TRBV5-4 | CASSPRTHRAQEYTDTQYF
TRBJ2-7 | TRBV9 | CASSVVGGGLNEQYF
TRBJ2-3 | TRBV4-3 | CASSQDRASGSTDTQYF
TRBJ2-2 | TRBV27 | CASSLRGVSGELFF
TRBJ2-7 | TRBV30 | CAYQGRATYEQYF
TRBJ2-7 | TRBV30 | CAGRTYSSYEQYF
TRBJ2-7 | TRBV9 | CASSVATGGREQYF
. | TRBV4-3 | CASSQDRSGNPYEQYF